The clone carrying this T cell receptor beta chain occurred many times. The study amplified TCR beta CDR3 regions using RNA transcripts. HTBI-primed RT-PCR formed the first round, and a multiplex PCR formed the second. TCRdb reprocessed the multiplex PCR reads with MiXCR, giving one entry per CDR3 protein. In the table there are about 600,000 distinct CDR3 sequences, 35% to 40% of which are singletons. The sample is drawn from a study of Graves' ophthalmopathy and Graves' hyperthyroidism. The CDR3 sequence is 12 residues long. The ends were cut back, 11 bases at V and 9 bases at J, with 14 bases in the middle. The germline V gene encodes CDR1 MNHEY and CDR2 SVGAGI.

J is TRBJ1-6 and V is TRBV6-5, with D tentatively TRBD1 (6 bases). Source material: peripheral blood or thyroid tissue (not recorded which). The receptor was isolated from an adult man with Graves' hyperthyroidism. The DNA for the CDR3 is TGTGCCGGGGGGCGGTGGAGTTCACCCCTCCACTTT. Translation gives CAGGRWSSPLHF.